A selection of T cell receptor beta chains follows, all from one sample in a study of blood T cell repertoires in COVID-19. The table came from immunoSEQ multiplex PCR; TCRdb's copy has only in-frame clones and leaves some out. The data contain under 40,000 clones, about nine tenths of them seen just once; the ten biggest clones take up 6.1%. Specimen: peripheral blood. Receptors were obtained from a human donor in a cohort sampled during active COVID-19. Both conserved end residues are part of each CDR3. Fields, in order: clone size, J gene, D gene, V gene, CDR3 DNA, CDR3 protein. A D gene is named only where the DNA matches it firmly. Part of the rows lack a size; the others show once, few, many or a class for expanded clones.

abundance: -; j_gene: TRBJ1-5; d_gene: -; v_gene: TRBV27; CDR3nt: TGTGCCAGCAGTCCCGGGACAACCAATCAGCCCCAGCATTTT; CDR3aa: CASSPGTTNQPQHF
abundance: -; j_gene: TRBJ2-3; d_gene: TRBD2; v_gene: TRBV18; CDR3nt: TGTGCCAGCTCACCCTTAGCGGGAGGGGGCACAGATACGCAGTATTTT; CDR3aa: CASSPLAGGGTDTQYF
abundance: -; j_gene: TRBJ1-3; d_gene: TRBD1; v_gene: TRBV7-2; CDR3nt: TGTGCCAGCAGCTTAGTACAGGGGGCCGGAAACACCATATATTTT; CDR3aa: CASSLVQGAGNTIYF
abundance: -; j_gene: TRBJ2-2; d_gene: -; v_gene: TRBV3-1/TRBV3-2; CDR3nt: TGTGCCAGCAGCCACATTGGACTTTCGAACACCGGGGAGCTGTTTTTT; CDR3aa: CASSHIGLSNTGELFF
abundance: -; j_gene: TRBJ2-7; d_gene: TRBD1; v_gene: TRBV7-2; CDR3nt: TGTGCCAGCAGCTCAGACAGGGGCTCCCTCTACGAGCAGTACTTC; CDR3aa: CASSSDRGSLYEQYF
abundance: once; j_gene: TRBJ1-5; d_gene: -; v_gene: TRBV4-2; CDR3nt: TGTGCCAGCAGCCAAACGGGACAGCCCCAGCATTTT; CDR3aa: CASSQTGQPQHF
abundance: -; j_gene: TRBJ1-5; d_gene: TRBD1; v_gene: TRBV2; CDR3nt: TGTGCCAGCAGGGGACAGGGAAAAGCACGGGGCAATCAGCCCCAGCATTTT; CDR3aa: CASRGQGKARGNQPQHF
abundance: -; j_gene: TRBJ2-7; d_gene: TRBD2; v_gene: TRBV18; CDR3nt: TGTGCCAGCTCACCACCGGGGACTAGCGGGAGGGGAGAGCAGTACTTC; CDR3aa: CASSPPGTSGRGEQYF
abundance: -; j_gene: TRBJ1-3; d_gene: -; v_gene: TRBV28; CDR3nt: TGTGCCAGCAGCCGTCTGGCGACATGGGGAAACACCATATATTTT; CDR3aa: CASSRLATWGNTIYF
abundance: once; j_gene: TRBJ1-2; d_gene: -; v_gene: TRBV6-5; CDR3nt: TGTGCCAGCAGACCCTCTACAGACAGCTATGGCTACACCTTC; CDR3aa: CASRPSTDSYGYTF
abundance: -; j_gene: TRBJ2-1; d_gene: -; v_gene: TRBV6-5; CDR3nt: TGTGCCAGCAGGGGCAGGGGAAACTACAATGAGCAGTTCTTC; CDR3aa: CASRGRGNYNEQFF
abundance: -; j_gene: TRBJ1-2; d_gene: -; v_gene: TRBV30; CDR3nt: TGTGCCTGGAGCACGTTAGGGAGGGTTAACTATGGCTACACCTTC; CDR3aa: CAWSTLGRVNYGYTF
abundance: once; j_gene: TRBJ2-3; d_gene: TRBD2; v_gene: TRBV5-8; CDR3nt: TGTGCCAGCAGCTTTACAAGCGGGAGGGGCACAGATACGCAGTATTTT; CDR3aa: CASSFTSGRGTDTQYF
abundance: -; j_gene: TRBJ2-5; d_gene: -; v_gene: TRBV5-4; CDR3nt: TGTGCCAGCAGCGACGAAGGGGGGGCCAAGACCCAGTACTTC; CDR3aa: CASSDEGGAKTQYF
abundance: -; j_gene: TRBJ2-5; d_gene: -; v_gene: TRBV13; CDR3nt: TGTGCCAGCAGCTTAGGGACTTACCGGGAGACCCAGTACTTC; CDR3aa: CASSLGTYRETQYF
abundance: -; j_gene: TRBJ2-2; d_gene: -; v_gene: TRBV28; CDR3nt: TGTGCCAGCACCCACCGTCTAGCCCGTAACGGGGAGCTGTTTTTT; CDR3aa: CASTHRLARNGELFF
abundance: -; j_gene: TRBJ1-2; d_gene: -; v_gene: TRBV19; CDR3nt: TGTGCCGCCCAGGGAGGCCCTAAGGGGGGCTACACCTTC; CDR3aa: CAAQGGPKGGYTF
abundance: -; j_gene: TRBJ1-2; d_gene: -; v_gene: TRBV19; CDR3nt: TGTGCCAGTAGTAAGCTCTACGACAGGACTGGAGGCTACACCTTC; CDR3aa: CASSKLYDRTGGYTF
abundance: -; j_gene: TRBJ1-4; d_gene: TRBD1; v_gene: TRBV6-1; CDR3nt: TGTGCCAGCAGTGAAGTAGGGACAGGGTATATAAGTGAAAAACTGTTTTTT; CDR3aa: CASSEVGTGYISEKLFF
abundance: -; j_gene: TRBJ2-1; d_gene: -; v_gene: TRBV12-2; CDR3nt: TGTGCAAGTCGCTCACGGACTAGCGGGGACCACAATGAGCAGTTCTTC; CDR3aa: CASRSRTSGDHNEQFF
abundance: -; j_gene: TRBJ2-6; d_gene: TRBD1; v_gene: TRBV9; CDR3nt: TGTGCCAGCAGCCCACAGGGGGGTGGGGCCAACGTCCTGACTTTC; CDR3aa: CASSPQGGGANVLTF
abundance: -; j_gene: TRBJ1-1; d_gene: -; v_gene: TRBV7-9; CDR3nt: TGTGCCAGCAGTTTTAGTCCACTGAACACTGAAGCTTTCTTT; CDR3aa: CASSFSPLNTEAFF
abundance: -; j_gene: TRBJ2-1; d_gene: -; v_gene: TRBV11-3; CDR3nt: TGTGCCAGCAGCTTAAAACAGGGCTACAATGAGCAGTTCTTC; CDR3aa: CASSLKQGYNEQFF
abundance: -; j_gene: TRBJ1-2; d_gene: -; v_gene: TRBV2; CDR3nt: TGTGCCAGCAGTAACAGTAACTATGGCTACACCTTC; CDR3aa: CASSNSNYGYTF
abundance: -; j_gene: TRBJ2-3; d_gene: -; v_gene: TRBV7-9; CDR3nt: TGTGCCAGCAGCCCCTGGGGCGTCACGGTGTCAGATACGCAGTATTTT; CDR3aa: CASSPWGVTVSDTQYF
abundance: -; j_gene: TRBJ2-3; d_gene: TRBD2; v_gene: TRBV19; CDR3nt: TGTGCCAGTAGTTCCGGACTAGCGGAGTTCACAGATACGCAGTATTTT; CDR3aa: CASSSGLAEFTDTQYF
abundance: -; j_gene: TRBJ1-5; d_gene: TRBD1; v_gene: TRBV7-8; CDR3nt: TGTGCCAGCAGCGCAATTCGCACGAGGGGGCATCAGCCCCAGCATTTT; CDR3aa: CASSAIRTRGHQPQHF
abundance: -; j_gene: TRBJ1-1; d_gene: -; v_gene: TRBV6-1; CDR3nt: TGTGCCAGCAGTGAAGGCGGGGGGCGGTACACTGAAGCTTTCTTT; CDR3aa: CASSEGGGRYTEAFF
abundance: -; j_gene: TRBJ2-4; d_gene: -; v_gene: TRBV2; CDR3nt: TGTGCCAGCAGGGAAGGAGATTTTAAAAACATTCAGTACTTC; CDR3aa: CASREGDFKNIQYF
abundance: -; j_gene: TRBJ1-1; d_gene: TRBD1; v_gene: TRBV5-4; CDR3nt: TGTGCCAGCAGCCAACCCGGGGACAGGGGTCCGAACACTGAAGCTTTCTTT; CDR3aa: CASSQPGDRGPNTEAFF
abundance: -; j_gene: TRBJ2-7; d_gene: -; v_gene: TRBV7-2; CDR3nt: TGTGCCAGCAGCTTAAAAGGACAGCCCCACTACGAGCAGTACTTC; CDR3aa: CASSLKGQPHYEQYF
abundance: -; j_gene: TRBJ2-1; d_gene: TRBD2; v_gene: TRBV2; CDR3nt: TGTGCCAGCAGGGGGACTAGAATTGGCAATGAGCAGTTCTTC; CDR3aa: CASRGTRIGNEQFF
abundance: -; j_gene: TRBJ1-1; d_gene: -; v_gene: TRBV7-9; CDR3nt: TGTGCCAGCAGCTTAGAGACGGGGAACACTGAAGCTTTCTTT; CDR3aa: CASSLETGNTEAFF
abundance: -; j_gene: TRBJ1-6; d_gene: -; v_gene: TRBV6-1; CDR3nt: TGTGCCAGCAGTGAACCGGTACTCCGGGTCCTGGCCTTT; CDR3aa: CASSEPVLRVLAF
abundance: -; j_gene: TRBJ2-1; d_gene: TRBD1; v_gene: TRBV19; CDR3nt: TGTGCCAGTAGTCGGGTGACAGGGCCCTACAATGAGCAGTTCTTC; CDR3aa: CASSRVTGPYNEQFF
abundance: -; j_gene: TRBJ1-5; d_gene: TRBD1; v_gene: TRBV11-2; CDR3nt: TGTGCCAGCAGCCCCTTGACAGGGACCAATCAGCCCCAGCATTTT; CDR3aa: CASSPLTGTNQPQHF